These 22 T cell receptor beta chains were sequenced from one sample in a study of T cell responses to AZD1222 COVID-19 vaccine. TCRdb keeps only in-frame clones here, not all; method: immunoSEQ multiplex PCR. The top ten clones hold about 5.2% of a sample with approximately 82,000 clones, over 90% of them seen once. Sequenced here: peripheral blood, sampled on day 0 of AZD1222 vaccination. These TCRs come from an adult in good health.

The chain is built from TRBV6-1 and TRBJ2-2, with 7 bases identical to TRBD2. Germline loops: CDR1 MNHNS, CDR2 SASEGT. Trimming removed 3 bases from V and 2 bases from J; junction bases left unmatched: 15. The CDR3 covers 19 residues. CDR3 coding DNA: TGTGCCAGCAGTGACCCCAAGGGTTGGGCGGGGGTTAACACCGGGGAGCTGTTTTTT. It translates to CASSDPKGWAGVNTGELFF.

The rearrangement uses TRBV28 and TRBJ1-1, with 8 positions matching TRBD1. Germline CDR1 reads MDHEN; CDR2 reads SYDVKM. The CDR3 consists of 10 residues. Trimming took 9 bases from V and 11 from J; bases not matched to a gene: 5. The CDR3 DNA sequence: TGTGCCAGTTCAGGGGGCGGCGCTTTCTTT. Translation gives CASSGGGAFF.

This clone was counted a single time. This chain's CDR3 is CASSPRDRELYEQYF. The CDR3 DNA reads as TGTGCCAGCTCACCCCGGGACAGGGAGCTATACGAGCAGTACTTC. This sequence joins TRBV18 and TRBJ2-7, with 9 bases identical to TRBD1. After removal of 3 bases from V and 4 bases from J, the junction contained 7 bases not matched to a gene. The CDR3 extends over 15 amino acids. The germline V gene encodes CDR1 KGHSH and CDR2 LQKENI.

This chain joins TRBV2 and TRBJ2-5; D is undetermined. Between the trimmed V and J ends, which lost 6 bases and 2 bases, there was a span of 13 bases. Germline V gives CDR1 SNHLY, CDR2 FYNNEI. The CDR3 is 14 residues long. The CDR3 spells CASRPWGTQETQYF. The CDR3 coding sequence is TGTGCCAGCAGGCCTTGGGGAACACAAGAGACCCAGTACTTC.

CDR3 loop: CAISLGGNTDTQYF. Written as DNA, the CDR3 is TGTGCCATCAGCCTAGGGGGGAACACAGATACGCAGTATTTT. The chain carries TRBV10-3 and TRBJ2-3; D may be TRBD1 or TRBD2 (6 bases each). The CDR3 loop spans 14 amino acids. CDR1 and CDR2 (germline): ENHRY, SYGVKD. V lost 6 bases, J lost 2 bases, and 12 bases lay in between.

As DNA, the CDR3 is TGTGCCAGTAGTATAGCAGAGACCCAGGCCAAAAATTCACCCCTCCACTTT. It specifies CASSIAETQAKNSPLHF. The chain employs TRBV19 and TRBJ1-6; unclear D gene. Germline loops: CDR1 LNHDA, CDR2 SQIVND (reference sequence). Between the trimmed V and J ends, which lost 1 base and 7 bases, there was a span of 17 bases. The CDR3 consists of 17 residues.

The chain is built from TRBV9 and TRBJ1-2, with D perhaps matching TRBD1 (6 bases). This CDR3 has 13 amino acids. V lost 4 bases, J lost 5 bases, and 12 bases lay in between. Per the germline V gene, CDR1 is SGDLS and CDR2 is YYNGEE. CDR3 loop: CASSITGNYGYTF. CDR3 nucleotide sequence: TGTGCCAGCAGCATAACAGGGAATTATGGCTACACCTTC.

V and J are TRBV5-1 and TRBJ1-1; 9 bases agree with TRBD1. With 4 bases clipped from V and 5 bases from J, the junction kept 6 bases outside the gene matches. The CDR3 length is 14 residues. Germline lookup yields CDR1 SGHRS and CDR2 YFSETQ. CDR3 in DNA: TGCGCCAGCAGCACAACCGGGACAGGGACTGAAGCTTTCTTT. It yields the protein CASSTTGTGTEAFF.

V and J are TRBV28 and TRBJ1-1; D is unresolved. V dropped 5 bases and J dropped 3 bases, with 7 bases sitting between them. CDR3 length equals 12 residues. Germline V lookup: CDR1 MDHEN, CDR2 SYDVKM. CDR3 nucleotides: TGTGCCAGCAGTGGGAGTTACACTGAAGCTTTCTTT. Protein product: CASSGSYTEAFF.

This clone was seen a handful of times. The CDR3 region has the DNA TGTGCCAGCAGCCACGGACAAACGAGCTCCTACGAGCAGTACTTC. Its protein product is CASSHGQTSSYEQYF. The rearrangement links TRBV5-5 to TRBJ2-7, with D possibly matching TRBD1 (5 bases). This CDR3 contains 15 residues. The germline CDR1 and CDR2 sequences are SGHKS and YYEKEE (reference sequence). Trimming left V 4 bases short and J 0 bases short, with 14 bases between.

The chain uses TRBV11-2 and TRBJ1-3; D not resolved. The CDR3 has 17 amino acids. Germline lookup yields CDR1 SGHAT and CDR2 FQNNGV. Deletions cut 4 bases from V and 0 bases from J, with 16 bases between. This CDR3 reads CASSWSGQSLSGNTIYF. In nucleotides, the CDR3 is TGTGCCAGCAGCTGGTCAGGCCAATCTCTCTCTGGAAACACCATATATTTT.

The chain is built from TRBV6-5 and TRBJ2-5; TRBD2 might be the D (7 bases). The germline CDR1 and CDR2 sequences are MNHEY and SVGAGI. The CDR3 spans 14 residues. Trimming left V 10 bases short and J 5 bases short, with 20 bases between. Here the CDR3 DNA reads TGTGCCACCACCAGAAGGGGGGGGGCGGAGACCCAGTACTTC. It codes for CATTRRGGAETQYF.

In this sample, this clone turned up once. The genes are TRBV28 and TRBJ2-3; 8 bases match TRBD2. The germline V gene has CDR1 MDHEN and CDR2 SYDVKM. V gave up 6 bases and J gave up 0 bases; unmatched junction bases: 8. The CDR3 loop spans 16 amino acids. The CDR3 DNA reads as TGTGCCAGCAGCGGCCGGCGGGGGGCTAGCACAGATACGCAGTATTTT. As protein: CASSGRRGASTDTQYF.

The V and J genes are TRBV28 and TRBJ2-3; D remains unclear. Germline assignment: CDR1 MDHEN and CDR2 SYDVKM. Trimming pared 10 bases from V and 0 bases from J, leaving 5 bases between. The CDR3 is 11 residues long. The CDR3 region has the DNA TGTGCCACCACAAGCACAGATACGCAGTATTTT. Protein sequence: CATTSTDTQYF.

The chain uses TRBV24-1 and TRBJ2-1; 7 nucleotides align to TRBD1. The V and J ends lost 5 bases and 3 bases, in that order; junction bases with no gene match: 3. The CDR3 covers 14 residues. Per germline, CDR1 KGHDR and CDR2 SFDVKD. CDR3 residues: CATSGDSFYNEQFF. Here the CDR3 DNA reads TGTGCCACCAGTGGGGACAGCTTCTACAATGAGCAGTTCTTC.

The chain has TRBV7-9 and TRBJ1-1; D gene ambiguous. Germline lookup yields CDR1 SEHNR and CDR2 FQNEAQ (reference sequence). V lost 3 bases, J lost 1 base, and 9 bases lay in between. The CDR3 runs 14 residues. CDR3 in DNA: TGTGCCAGCAGCTTTTGGGAGGGGAACACTGAAGCTTTCTTT. It specifies CASSFWEGNTEAFF. Drawing the rest from reference TRBV7-9 and TRBJ1-1, the complete variable domain is DTGVSQNPRHKITKRGQNVTFRCDPISEHNRLYWYRQTLGQGPEFLTYFQNEAQLEKSRLLSDRFSAERPKGSFSTLEIQRTEQGDSAMYLCASSFWEGNTEAFFGQGTRLTVV.

The gene calls are TRBV6-5 and TRBJ2-5; no clear D. This CDR3 is 15 amino acids long. CDR1 MNHEY and CDR2 SVGAGI come from the germline V gene. V was clipped by 3 bases and J by 0 bases, with 11 bases between them. This CDR3 is CASSYSRENQETQYF. The DNA of the CDR3 is TGTGCCAGCAGTTATTCCCGCGAGAACCAAGAGACCCAGTACTTC.

This clone appeared once. The chain employs TRBV6-5 and TRBJ2-4; D perhaps matches TRBD1 (6 bases). Deletions cut 2 bases from V and 7 bases from J, with 18 bases between. This CDR3 is built from 16 residues. Germline V gene lookup returns CDR1 MNHEY and CDR2 SVGAGI. DNA of the CDR3: TGTGCCAGCAGTTACACGCCGACAGGAGCTGGGAACATTCAGTACTTC. Translated: CASSYTPTGAGNIQYF.

The chain joins TRBV28 to TRBJ1-1; 8 nucleotides match TRBD1. From germline, CDR1 is MDHEN and CDR2 SYDVKM. The CDR3 extends over 17 amino acids. Trimming at V came to 3 bases and at J to 4 bases, leaving 13 bases not matched to a gene. In DNA form, the CDR3 reads TGTGCCAGCAGTTTGATGGGGACAGGCCGCTTGGGCACTGAAGCTTTCTTT. Translated: CASSLMGTGRLGTEAFF.

The rearrangement links TRBV5-4 to TRBJ1-1; D unclear. The germline CDR1 and CDR2 sequences are SGHNT and YYREEE (reference sequence). Deletions cut 2 bases from V and 6 bases from J, with 11 bases between. There are 13 residues in the CDR3. Here the CDR3 DNA reads TGTGCCAGCAGCTTAATGGGGATTCCTGAAGCTTTCTTT. This codes for CASSLMGIPEAFF.

The V and J genes are TRBV7-2 and TRBJ2-7; 9 bases line up with TRBD2. The CDR3 is made up of 14 amino acids. Germline loops: CDR1 SGHTA, CDR2 FQGNSA. The V and J ends lost 3 bases and 2 bases, in that order; junction bases with no gene match: 2. The CDR3 loop is CASSFSGGTYEQYF. The CDR3 DNA is TGTGCCAGCAGCTTTAGCGGGGGTACCTACGAGCAGTACTTC.

The sample holds one count of this clone. The chain carries TRBV11-2 and TRBJ2-5, with 9 bases lining up with TRBD1. The CDR3 has 16 residues. CDR1 is SGHAT, CDR2 FQNNGV, per germline. Trimming at V came to 0 bases and at J to 4 bases, leaving 6 bases not matched to a gene. The CDR3, as DNA: TGTGCCAGCAGCTTAGATGACAGGGGGATCGGAGAGACCCAGTACTTC. Amino acid sequence: CASSLDDRGIGETQYF.